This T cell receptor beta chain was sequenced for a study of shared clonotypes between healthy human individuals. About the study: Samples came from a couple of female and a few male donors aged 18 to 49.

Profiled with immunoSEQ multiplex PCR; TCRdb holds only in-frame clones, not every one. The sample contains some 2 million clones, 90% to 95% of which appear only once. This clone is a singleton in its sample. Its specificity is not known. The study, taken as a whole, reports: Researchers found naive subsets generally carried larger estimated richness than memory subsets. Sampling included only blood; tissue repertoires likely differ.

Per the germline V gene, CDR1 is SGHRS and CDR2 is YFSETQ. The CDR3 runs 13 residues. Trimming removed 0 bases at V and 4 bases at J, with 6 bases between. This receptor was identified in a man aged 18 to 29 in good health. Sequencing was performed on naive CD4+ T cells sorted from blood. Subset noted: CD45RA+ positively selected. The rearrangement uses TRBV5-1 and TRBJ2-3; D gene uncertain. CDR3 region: CASSLAMADTQYF. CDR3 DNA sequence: TGCGCCAGCAGCTTGGCCATGGCAGATACGCAGTATTTT.